This TCR beta chain was captured in a study of shared clonotypes between healthy human individuals. The overall study: Two female and three male donors aged 18 to 49 were enrolled. A donor's plate count was three for CD4 naive and three for CD4 memory; CD8 naive had two and CD8 memory one. Regarding the study as a whole: An effect of sequencing depth on clonotype sharing among donors was expected.

The authors' processing: ImmunoSEQ yielded junction-only sequences lacking quality scores, so filtering differed. Produced via immunoSEQ multiplex PCR; TCRdb's table is partial and in-frame only. V and J calls and clone size follow that table, whereas D and trimming were derived from the DNA. The sample shows millions of clones, roughly 94% of them seen only once. V was clipped by 3 bases and J by 6 bases; unmatched bases: 5. There are 15 residues in the CDR3. The V gene's germline CDR1 is LNHDA and CDR2 SQIVND (reference sequence). Turning to this clone: Its matching antigen is unknown.

This rearrangement joins TRBV19 to TRBJ2-5, with TRBD1 matching over 12 bases. This sequence was found in a man younger than 30 in good health. Sequencing used naive CD4+ T cells sorted from blood. Subset in this sample: CD45RA+ positively selected. This CDR3 is CASSMEGTGGQTQYF. As DNA, the CDR3 is TGTGCCAGTAGTATGGAGGGGACAGGGGGCCAGACCCAGTACTTC.